Following are 20 T cell receptor beta chains from one sample sequenced in a study of shared clonotypes between healthy human individuals. Profiling relied on immunoSEQ multiplex PCR, and the TCRdb table lists in-frame clones only, not all of them. The data contain more than 2 million clones, 93% of them singletons. CD8 cells classed as naive were CD45RO-negative and positively selected for CCR7, excluding terminally differentiated effector memory CD45RA+ cells. The sequenced sample consisted of naive CD8+ T cells from PBMCs. The source of these receptors is a man younger than 35 in good health. Some clones in this sample may be carry-over from other donors' samples.

This clone was recorded once. The V call is TRBV4-2, the J call TRBJ2-1, with no clear D. This CDR3 comprises 16 residues. The V end was cut by 0 bases, the J end by 6 bases, with 15 bases between. CDR1 and CDR2 from the germline V gene are LGHNA and YNFKEQ. CDR3 residues: CASSQDGSLFFNEQFF. The CDR3 DNA follows: TGTGCCAGCAGCCAAGATGGGTCGCTTTTCTTCAATGAGCAGTTCTTC.

The chain uses TRBV7-9 and TRBJ2-7, with 13 bases matching TRBD2. This CDR3 is built from 17 residues. Germline-derived CDR1 and CDR2 are SEHNR and FQNEAQ (reference sequence). The J segment lost 7 bases and the V segment lost 3 bases, leaving 12 bases of the junction unmatched. The chain's CDR3 is CASSFWPLTSGRWEQYF. CDR3 DNA sequence: TGTGCCAGCAGCTTTTGGCCATTGACTAGCGGGAGGTGGGAGCAGTACTTC.

The V call is TRBV7-9, the J call TRBJ2-2; 12 bases are a match to TRBD2. V lost 5 bases to trimming and J lost 2 bases; unmatched junction nucleotides: 3. The CDR3 contains 16 residues. Per the germline V gene, CDR1 is SEHNR and CDR2 is FQNEAQ (reference sequence). CDR3 in DNA: TGTGCCAGCAGCGCCGGACTAGCGGGAAACACCGGGGAGCTGTTTTTT. It codes for CASSAGLAGNTGELFF.

V and J are TRBV14 and TRBJ2-2; D gene ambiguous. The germline V and J ends were trimmed by 1 base and 6 bases, with 15 bases remaining between them. Germline loops: CDR1 SGHDN, CDR2 FVKESK. There are 16 residues in the CDR3. As DNA, the CDR3 is TGTGCCAGCAGCCAAGGTGCAGGCCTTGTGTCCGGGGAGCTGTTTTTT. The encoded protein is CASSQGAGLVSGELFF.

V usage is TRBV7-2 and J usage is TRBJ2-7; possible D gene TRBD1, 7 bases. The V and J ends lost 7 bases and 4 bases respectively, with 14 bases between them. The CDR3 is 13 residues long. CDR1 and CDR2 from the germline V gene are SGHTA and FQGNSA. CDR3 in DNA: TGTGCCAGCAATCTACCAGGGGGGTACGAGCAGTACTTC. The encoded protein is CASNLPGGYEQYF.

The V call is TRBV27, the J call TRBJ2-1; D is unresolved. V was clipped by 2 bases and J by 7 bases, with 9 bases between them. This CDR3 region has 13 residues. Germline assignment: CDR1 MNHEY and CDR2 SMNVEV (reference sequence). The CDR3 nucleotides are TGTGCCAGCAGTTTAAACGGCCGGAATGAGCAGTTCTTC. Amino acid sequence: CASSLNGRNEQFF.

The chain employs TRBV29-1 and TRBJ1-2; the D is unclear. Between the trimmed V and J ends, which lost 6 bases and 10 bases, there was a span of 24 bases. The CDR3 covers 14 residues. The germline V gene has CDR1 SQVTM and CDR2 ANQGSEA. For the CDR3, the DNA is TGCAGCGTCTATAGACTCTCAGACCTGGCTGTCTACACCTTC. Protein: CSVYRLSDLAVYTF.

The gene calls are TRBV10-3 and TRBJ1-2; no clear D gene. The V end was cut by 0 bases, the J end by 4 bases, with 12 bases between. The germline V gene has CDR1 ENHRY and CDR2 SYGVKD. The CDR3 contains 15 residues. CDR3 DNA sequence: TGTGCCATCAGTGAGTCGAAAACAGTAGTCTATGGCTACACCTTC. Amino acid sequence: CAISESKTVVYGYTF.

V and J are TRBV7-8 and TRBJ2-5; no definite D call. The germline V gene encodes CDR1 SGHVS and CDR2 FQNEAQ. CDR3 length: 15 amino acids. The V end was cut by 2 bases, the J end by 1 base, with 11 bases between. The CDR3 loop reads CASSLFAEFQETQYF. The CDR3 DNA reads as TGTGCCAGCAGCTTATTTGCGGAGTTCCAAGAGACCCAGTACTTC.

This chain uses TRBV27 with TRBJ1-1; D gene ambiguous. CDR1 MNHEY and CDR2 SMNVEV come from the germline V gene (reference sequence). The CDR3 runs to 13 residues. V lost 5 bases and J 0 bases, leaving 7 bases between the germline ends. CDR3 sequence: CASSEALNTEAFF. The CDR3 DNA follows: TGTGCCAGCAGTGAAGCCTTGAACACTGAAGCTTTCTTT.

The CDR3 sequence: CASFSVGRGNIQYF. CDR3 nucleotide sequence: TGTGCCAGCTTTTCGGTTGGCCGGGGTAACATTCAGTACTTC. V and J are TRBV2 and TRBJ2-4; the D gene is possibly TRBD2 (5 bases). The CDR3 loop spans 14 amino acids. CDR1 is SNHLY and CDR2 is FYNNEI in the germline V gene. Trimming stripped 8 bases from V and 7 bases from J, with 18 bases between.

The J gene is TRBJ1-1, the V gene TRBV5-1; D not resolved. Germline V gene lookup returns CDR1 SGHRS and CDR2 YFSETQ. The CDR3 has 15 amino acids. V dropped 4 bases and J dropped 1 base, with 14 bases sitting between them. The CDR3 region is CASSPIGPRNTEAFF. CDR3 bases: TGCGCCAGCAGCCCCATTGGGCCTCGGAACACTGAAGCTTTCTTT.

The chain recombines TRBV2 with TRBJ1-1; maybe TRBD1 (5 bases). The CDR3 has 16 amino acids. Trimming left V 2 bases short and J 2 bases short, with 15 bases between. Germline-derived CDR1 and CDR2 are SNHLY and FYNNEI. CDR3: CASSETPGTANTEAFF. Written as DNA, the CDR3 is TGTGCCAGCAGTGAAACCCCCGGGACTGCTAACACTGAAGCTTTCTTT. Filled out from reference TRBV2 and TRBJ1-1, the complete variable domain reads EPEVTQTPSHQVTQMGQEVILRCVPISNHLYFYWYRQILGQKVEFLVSFYNNEISEKSEIFDDQFSVERPDGSNFTLKIRSTKLEDSAMYFCASSETPGTANTEAFFGQGTRLTVV.

This chain joins TRBV30 and TRBJ2-7, with D perhaps TRBD1 (5 bases). The ends were cut back, 3 bases at V and 3 bases at J, with 9 bases in the middle. Per germline, CDR1 GTSNPN and CDR2 SVGIG (reference sequence). The CDR3 spans 12 residues. CDR3 bases: TGTGCCTGGAGCCATCAGGGCTACGAGCAGTACTTC. It yields the protein CAWSHQGYEQYF.

This chain joins TRBV14 and TRBJ2-2; 7 bases are shared with TRBD1. The V and J ends lost 1 base and 8 bases, in that order; junction bases with no gene match: 4. The CDR3 length is 14 residues. CDR1 is SGHDN and CDR2 is FVKESK in the germline V gene. The CDR3 reads CASSQVRTGGELFF. The CDR3 bases are TGTGCCAGCAGCCAAGTGCGGACAGGAGGGGAGCTGTTTTTT.

The rearrangement joins TRBV19 to TRBJ2-7; D not certain. V gave up 6 bases and J gave up 0 bases, with 12 bases separating them. This CDR3 is built from 14 residues. Germline values: CDR1 LNHDA, CDR2 SQIVND (reference sequence). CDR3 bases: TGTGCCAGTAGCACGACTTCGACCTCCTACGAGCAGTACTTC. It encodes CASSTTSTSYEQYF.

This chain links TRBV10-1 with TRBJ2-2; 9 bases are shared with TRBD1. CDR1 and CDR2 from the germline V gene are WNHNN and SYGVQD (reference sequence). This CDR3 is 14 amino acids long. Germline trimming cut 8 bases from V and 0 bases from J; bases unmatched to any gene: 1. Here the CDR3 reads CASGDRANTGELFF. CDR3 nucleotides: TGCGCCAGCGGGGACAGGGCGAACACCGGGGAGCTGTTTTTT.

This chain joins TRBV7-2 and TRBJ2-1; 8 nucleotides align to TRBD2. The CDR3 has 18 amino acids. The trim removed 6 bases at V and 2 bases at J, leaving 15 bases unmatched. Germline V gene lookup returns CDR1 SGHTA and CDR2 FQGNSA. The CDR3 coding sequence is TGTGCCAGCAGTTTCCCCCGGGGGGGCGGAGCTACCTACAATGAGCAGTTCTTC. It encodes CASSFPRGGGATYNEQFF.

The chain couples TRBV9 to TRBJ2-1, with D uncertain. The V end was cut by 4 bases, the J end by 5 bases, with 7 bases between. Germline V CDR1 and CDR2: SGDLS, YYNGEE. This CDR3 contains 12 residues. CDR3 nucleotides: TGTGCCAGCAGCCTAGACCACAATGAGCAGTTCTTC. Protein sequence: CASSLDHNEQFF.

This chain links TRBV4-1 with TRBJ2-2; 13 positions agree with TRBD2. This CDR3 has 18 amino acids. Losses at the gene ends were 0 bases for V and 6 bases for J; bases not matched to a gene: 7. Germline CDR1 reads MGHRA; CDR2 reads YSYEKL. As DNA, the CDR3 is TGCGCCAGCAGCCAAGAGACTAGCGGGAGGATTGGGGCCGGGGAGCTGTTTTTT. The encoded protein is CASSQETSGRIGAGELFF.